The 20 T cell receptor beta chains below come from one sample, sequenced in a study of cytomegalovirus exposure and HLA in healthy donors (dated by TCRdb to about 2017). The library was obtained by the immunoSEQ multiplex PCR assay. TCRdb provides this immuneACCESS table in a form limited to in-frame rearrangements. Some clones are lacking; in checked studies, under half of them reflect an unresolved V gene, and why the rest are absent is not known. The sample records around 69,000 clones, 96% of which are singletons. The top ten clones comprise more than 3.5% of the sample. The source material was PBMCs. These receptors all come from a young woman in good health and CMV-seropositive.

This clone was picked up one time. The J gene is TRBJ2-2, the V gene TRBV28, with D perhaps matching TRBD2 (5 bases). V was pared by 11 bases and J by 4 bases, with 20 bases between. Germline V gene sequence: CDR1 MDHEN, CDR2 SYDVKM. This CDR3 is 15 amino acids long. In DNA form, the CDR3 reads TGTGCCGCGGGTACAAAGGGTGGTCGCACCGGGGAGCTGTTTTTT. It translates to CAAGTKGGRTGELFF.

The chain recombines TRBV30 with TRBJ1-1; 8 positions agree with TRBD1. Germline V CDR1 and CDR2: GTSNPN, SVGIG (reference sequence). Trimming at V came to 3 bases and at J to 8 bases, leaving 2 bases not matched to a gene. This CDR3 contains 11 residues. Written as DNA, the CDR3 is TGTGCCTGGAGCGGACAGGGAGAAGCTTTCTTT. Translation gives CAWSGQGEAFF.

This rearrangement joins TRBV4-1 to TRBJ2-3; 8 positions agree with TRBD2. J lost 5 bases, V lost 0 bases, and 10 bases had no gene match. The length of the CDR3 is 17 residues. Germline values: CDR1 MGHRA, CDR2 YSYEKL. CDR3 amino acids: CASSQDGRAGAKDTQYF. CDR3 DNA: TGCGCCAGCAGCCAAGACGGGAGAGCGGGAGCCAAAGATACGCAGTATTTT.

The chain carries TRBV19 and TRBJ2-1, with D maybe TRBD2 (6 bases). The germline gives CDR1 LNHDA, CDR2 SQIVND (reference sequence). CDR3 length equals 15 residues. V lost 6 bases to trimming and J lost 1 base, with 13 bases between them. The CDR3 DNA sequence: TGTGCCAGTAGGCCGACTAGGTTGTCCTACAATGAGCAGTTCTTC. Translating gives CASRPTRLSYNEQFF.

The chain couples TRBV18 to TRBJ2-7; D is possibly TRBD1 (6 bases). The CDR3 contains 13 residues. V shed 4 bases and J shed 1 base, with 8 bases lying between them. CDR1 is KGHSH and CDR2 is LQKENI in the germline V gene. The CDR3 DNA sequence: TGTGCCAGCTCACGGGACATATCCTACGAGCAGTACTTC. It specifies CASSRDISYEQYF.

The rearrangement links TRBV2 to TRBJ1-5; D gene ambiguous. CDR3 length: 14 amino acids. V was cut by 1 base and J by 4 bases, with 8 bases left in between. From germline, CDR1 is SNHLY and CDR2 FYNNEI. CDR3 protein: CASSEEAGNQPQHF. For the CDR3, the DNA is TGTGCCAGCAGTGAAGAGGCAGGTAATCAGCCCCAGCATTTT.

The V call is TRBV6-5, the J call TRBJ1-1; 7 nucleotides align to TRBD1. The CDR3 is 13 amino acids. CDR1 is MNHEY and CDR2 is SVGAGI in the germline V gene. V gave up 10 bases and J gave up 0 bases; unmatched junction bases: 5. CDR3 sequence: CATQTGMNTEAFF. CDR3 sequence (DNA): TGTGCCACGCAGACAGGGATGAACACTGAAGCTTTCTTT.

This sequence joins TRBV28 and TRBJ1-1; TRBD1 matches at 8 bases. The CDR3 loop spans 15 amino acids. In germline, CDR1 is MDHEN, CDR2 SYDVKM. The trim removed 5 bases at V and 5 bases at J, leaving 10 bases unmatched. Here the CDR3 reads CASSPPSGGGTEAFF. Here the CDR3 DNA reads TGTGCCAGCAGTCCGCCGTCAGGGGGCGGGACTGAAGCTTTCTTT.

The chain carries TRBV15 and TRBJ2-7; D remains ambiguous. V was shortened by 3 bases and J by 5 bases, with 11 bases between the two germline ends. This CDR3 comprises 13 residues. Germline V lookup: CDR1 LNHNV, CDR2 YYDKDF (reference sequence). The CDR3 is CATSRSRMDEQYF. In DNA form, the CDR3 reads TGTGCCACCAGCAGGAGCAGGATGGACGAGCAGTACTTC.

The rearrangement uses TRBV11-2 and TRBJ2-1; D not resolved. CDR1 is SGHAT and CDR2 is FQNNGV in the germline V gene. With 1 base removed from V and 6 bases from J, the gap between germline ends came to 4 bases. This CDR3 contains 12 residues. CDR3 residues: CASSLVGNEQFF. CDR3 DNA: TGTGCCAGCAGCTTAGTCGGCAATGAGCAGTTCTTC.

The chain carries TRBV28 and TRBJ1-2; the D is unclear. CDR3 size: 14 residues. The germline V and J ends were trimmed by 7 bases and 2 bases, with 14 bases remaining between them. Per germline, CDR1 MDHEN and CDR2 SYDVKM. This CDR3 reads CASTSELSNYGYTF. For the CDR3, the DNA is TGTGCCAGCACCTCGGAGTTAAGCAACTATGGCTACACCTTC.

The CDR3 nucleotides read TGTGCCAGCAGCTTAGGTGGTTGGGCGCCCTCTGGAAACACCATATATTTT. Its protein product is CASSLGGWAPSGNTIYF. The chain links TRBV11-3 to TRBJ1-3, with D unclear. V lost 1 base and J 0 bases, leaving 13 bases between the germline ends. Germline V gene data show CDR1 as SGHNT and CDR2 as YENEEA. The CDR3 spans 17 residues.

The chain links TRBV5-6 to TRBJ2-7, with TRBD2 matching 12 bases. The CDR3 totals 15 residues. Looked up from germline, CDR1 is SGHDT and CDR2 is YYEEEE. V lost 5 bases to trimming and J lost 3 bases; unmatched junction nucleotides: 6. The CDR3 reads CASSSGLAGNYEQYF. In nucleotides, the CDR3 is TGTGCCAGCAGTTCCGGACTAGCGGGAAACTACGAGCAGTACTTC.

This chain links TRBV30 with TRBJ2-3, with D possibly matching TRBD2 (5 bases). The V end was cut by 2 bases, the J end by 8 bases, with 11 bases between. This CDR3 has 12 residues. Per germline, CDR1 GTSNPN and CDR2 SVGIG (reference sequence). The CDR3 bases are TGTGCCTGGAGTCTAGCCGCCGGTACGCAGTATTTT. Its translation is CAWSLAAGTQYF.

The gene calls are TRBV27 and TRBJ1-2; TRBD1 matches 7 bases. Germline-derived CDR1 and CDR2 are MNHEY and SMNVEV (reference sequence). CDR3 length equals 15 residues. V dropped 5 bases and J dropped 3; count of bases not matched to a gene: 9. The CDR3 loop is CASSLRTGTYYGYTF. CDR3 DNA: TGTGCCAGCAGTCTGAGGACAGGAACTTACTATGGCTACACCTTC.

The V gene is TRBV15, the J gene TRBJ1-4; 9 bases match TRBD1. V was clipped by 0 bases and J by 8 bases; unmatched bases: 4. The V gene's germline CDR1 is LNHNV and CDR2 YYDKDF (reference sequence). CDR3 length equals 15 residues. CDR3 coding DNA: TGTGCCACCAGCAGAGATAGACAGGGGGGGGAAAAACTGTTTTTT. It yields the protein CATSRDRQGGEKLFF.

The chain couples TRBV5-5 to TRBJ2-7; TRBD2 might be the D (5 bases). The V and J ends lost 0 bases and 6 bases respectively, with 16 bases between them. In germline, CDR1 is SGHKS, CDR2 YYEKEE (reference sequence). There are 15 residues in the CDR3. The CDR3 spells CASSLVNPDWFEQYF. CDR3 in DNA: TGTGCCAGCAGCTTGGTGAACCCGGACTGGTTCGAGCAGTACTTC.

The chain has TRBV5-4 and TRBJ2-4; D gene unclear. The CDR3 runs 14 residues. Germline V CDR1 and CDR2: SGHNT, YYREEE (reference sequence). Trimming cost V 0 bases and J 3 bases, with 7 bases left between them. The CDR3 DNA reads as TGTGCCAGCAGCTTGGACACCCACAAAAACATTCAGTACTTC. It encodes CASSLDTHKNIQYF.

V and J are TRBV9 and TRBJ2-2; TRBD1 matches at 7 bases. CDR1 and CDR2 from the germline V gene are SGDLS and YYNGEE. The CDR3 has 14 amino acids. Germline trimming cut 4 bases from V and 3 bases from J; bases unmatched to any gene: 3. The CDR3 coding sequence is TGTGCCAGCAGCTTCACAGGGGACACCGGGGAGCTGTTTTTT. It is translated as CASSFTGDTGELFF.

This clone was seen once. V gene TRBV7-9 combines with J gene TRBJ2-7; 7 bases map to TRBD1. CDR3 size: 17 residues. With 1 base clipped from V and 0 bases from J, the junction kept 9 bases outside the gene matches. Germline V lookup: CDR1 SEHNR, CDR2 FQNEAQ (reference sequence). Here the CDR3 DNA reads TGTGCCAGCAGCTTAGAGAGGACAGGTAAAGTCTCCTACGAGCAGTACTTC. Its translation is CASSLERTGKVSYEQYF.